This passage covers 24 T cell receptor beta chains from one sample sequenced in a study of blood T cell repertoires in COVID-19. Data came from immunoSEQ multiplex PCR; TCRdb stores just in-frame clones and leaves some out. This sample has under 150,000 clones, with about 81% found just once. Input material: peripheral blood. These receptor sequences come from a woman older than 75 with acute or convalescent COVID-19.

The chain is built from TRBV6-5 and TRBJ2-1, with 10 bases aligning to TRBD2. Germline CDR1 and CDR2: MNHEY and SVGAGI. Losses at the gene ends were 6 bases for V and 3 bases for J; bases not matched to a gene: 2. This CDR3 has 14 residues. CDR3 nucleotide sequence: TGTGCCAGCAGACGACTAGCGGGCTACAATGAGCAGTTCTTC. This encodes CASRRLAGYNEQFF.

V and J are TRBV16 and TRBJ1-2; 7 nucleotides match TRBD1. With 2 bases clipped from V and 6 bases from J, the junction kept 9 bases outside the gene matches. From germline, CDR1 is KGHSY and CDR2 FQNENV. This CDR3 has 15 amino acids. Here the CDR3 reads CASSQNRGQSHGYTF. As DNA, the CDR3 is TGTGCCAGCAGCCAAAATCGGGGACAGTCGCATGGCTACACCTTC.

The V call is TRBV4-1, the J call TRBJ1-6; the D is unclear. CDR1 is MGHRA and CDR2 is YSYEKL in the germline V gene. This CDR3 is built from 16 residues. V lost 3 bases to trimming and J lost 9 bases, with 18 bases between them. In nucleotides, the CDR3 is TGCGCCAGCAGCCAGCGATGGAGGGATGCGGGTTCACCCCTCCACTTT. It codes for CASSQRWRDAGSPLHF.

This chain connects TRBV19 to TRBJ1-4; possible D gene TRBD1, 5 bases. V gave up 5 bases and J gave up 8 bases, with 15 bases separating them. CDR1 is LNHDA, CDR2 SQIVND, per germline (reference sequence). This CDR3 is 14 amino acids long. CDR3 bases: TGTGCCAGTAGTGATCGGGACTGGCGGGAAAAACTGTTTTTT. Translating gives CASSDRDWREKLFF.

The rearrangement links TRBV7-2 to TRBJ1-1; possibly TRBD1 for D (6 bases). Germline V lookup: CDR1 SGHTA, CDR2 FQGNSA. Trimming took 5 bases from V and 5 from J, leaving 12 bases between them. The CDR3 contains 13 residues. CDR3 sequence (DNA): TGTGCCAGCAGCGTTTACAGGGAAACTGAAGCTTTCTTT. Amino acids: CASSVYRETEAFF.

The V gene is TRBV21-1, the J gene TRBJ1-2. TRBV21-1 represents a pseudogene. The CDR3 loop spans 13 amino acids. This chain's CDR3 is CASSPPGRYGYTF. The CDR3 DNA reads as TGTGCCAGCAGCCCCCCAGGGAGGTATGGCTACACCTTC.

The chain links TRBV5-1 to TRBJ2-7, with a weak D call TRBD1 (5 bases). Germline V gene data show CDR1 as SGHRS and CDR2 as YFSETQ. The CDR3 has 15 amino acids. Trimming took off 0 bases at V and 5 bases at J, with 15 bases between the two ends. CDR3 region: CASSLGRVSYDEQYF. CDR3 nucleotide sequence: TGCGCCAGCAGCTTGGGCAGGGTTTCTTACGACGAGCAGTACTTC.

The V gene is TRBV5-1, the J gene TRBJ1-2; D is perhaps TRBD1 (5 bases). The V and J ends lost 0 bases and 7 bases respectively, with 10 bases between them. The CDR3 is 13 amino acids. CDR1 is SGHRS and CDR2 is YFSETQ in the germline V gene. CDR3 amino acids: CASSLEQEGGYTF. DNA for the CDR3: TGCGCCAGCAGCTTGGAACAGGAGGGTGGCTACACCTTC.

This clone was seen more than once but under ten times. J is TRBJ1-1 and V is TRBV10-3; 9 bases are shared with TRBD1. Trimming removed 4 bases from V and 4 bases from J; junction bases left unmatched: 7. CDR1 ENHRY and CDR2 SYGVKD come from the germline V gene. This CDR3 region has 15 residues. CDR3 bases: TGTGCCATCAGTGGACTACAGGGGGCAGGCACTGAAGCTTTCTTT. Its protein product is CAISGLQGAGTEAFF.

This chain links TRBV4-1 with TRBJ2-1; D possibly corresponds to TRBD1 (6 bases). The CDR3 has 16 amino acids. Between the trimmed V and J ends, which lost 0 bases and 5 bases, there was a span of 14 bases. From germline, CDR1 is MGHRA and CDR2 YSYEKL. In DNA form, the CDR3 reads TGCGCCAGCAGCCAAGATACGGGACATTACAACAATGAGCAGTTCTTC. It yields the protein CASSQDTGHYNNEQFF.

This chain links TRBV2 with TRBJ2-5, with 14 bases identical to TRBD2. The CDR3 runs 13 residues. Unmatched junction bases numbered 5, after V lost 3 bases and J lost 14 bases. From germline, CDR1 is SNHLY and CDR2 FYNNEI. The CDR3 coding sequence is TGTGCCAGCAGTGATGGACTAGCGGGGGGCCTATACTTC. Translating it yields CASSDGLAGGLYF.

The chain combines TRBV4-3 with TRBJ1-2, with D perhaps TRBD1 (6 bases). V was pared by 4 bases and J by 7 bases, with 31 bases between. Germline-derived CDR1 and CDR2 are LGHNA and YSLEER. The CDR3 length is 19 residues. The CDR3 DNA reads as TGCGCCAGCAGCCGAGACCGGTCGGCCCCGGGCAGGGGTTCTGGTGGCTACACCTTC. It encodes CASSRDRSAPGRGSGGYTF.

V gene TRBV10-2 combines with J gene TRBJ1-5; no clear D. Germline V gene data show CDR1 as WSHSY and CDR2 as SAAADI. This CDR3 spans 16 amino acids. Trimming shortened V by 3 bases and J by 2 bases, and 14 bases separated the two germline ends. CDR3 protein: CASSERRAAGNQPQHF. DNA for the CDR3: TGCGCCAGCAGTGAAAGGCGGGCCGCGGGCAATCAGCCCCAGCATTTT.

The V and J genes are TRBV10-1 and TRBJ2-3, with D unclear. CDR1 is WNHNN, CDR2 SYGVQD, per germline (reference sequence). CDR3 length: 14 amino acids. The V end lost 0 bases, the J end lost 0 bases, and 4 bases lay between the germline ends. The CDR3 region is CASSESSSTDTQYF. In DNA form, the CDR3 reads TGCGCCAGCAGTGAGTCCTCCAGCACAGATACGCAGTATTTT.

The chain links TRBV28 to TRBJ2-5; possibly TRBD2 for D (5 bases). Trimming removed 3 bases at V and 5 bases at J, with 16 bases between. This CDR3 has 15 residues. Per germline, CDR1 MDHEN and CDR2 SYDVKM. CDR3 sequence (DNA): TGTGCCAGCAGTTTGGAGCGGCCCCTCCTCGAGACCCAGTACTTC. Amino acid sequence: CASSLERPLLETQYF.

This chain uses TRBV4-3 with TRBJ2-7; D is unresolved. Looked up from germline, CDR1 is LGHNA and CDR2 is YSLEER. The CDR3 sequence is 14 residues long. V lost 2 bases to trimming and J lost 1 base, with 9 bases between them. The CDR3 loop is CASSQQTQSYEQYF. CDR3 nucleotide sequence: TGCGCCAGCAGCCAACAAACACAGTCCTACGAGCAGTACTTC.

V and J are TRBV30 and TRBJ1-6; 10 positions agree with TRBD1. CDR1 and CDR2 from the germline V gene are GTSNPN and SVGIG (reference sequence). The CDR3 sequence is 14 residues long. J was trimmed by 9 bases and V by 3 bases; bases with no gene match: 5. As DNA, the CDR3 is TGTGCCTGGAGGTTCAGGACAGGGGGTTCACCCCTCCACTTT. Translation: CAWRFRTGGSPLHF.

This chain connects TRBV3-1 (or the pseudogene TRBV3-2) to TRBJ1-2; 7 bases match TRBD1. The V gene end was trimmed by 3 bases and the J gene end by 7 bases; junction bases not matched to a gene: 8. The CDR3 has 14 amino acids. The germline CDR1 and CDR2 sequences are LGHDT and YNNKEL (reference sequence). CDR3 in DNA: TGTGCCAGCAGCCAGGGGGGACAGCTTGGTGGCTACACCTTC. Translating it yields CASSQGGQLGGYTF.

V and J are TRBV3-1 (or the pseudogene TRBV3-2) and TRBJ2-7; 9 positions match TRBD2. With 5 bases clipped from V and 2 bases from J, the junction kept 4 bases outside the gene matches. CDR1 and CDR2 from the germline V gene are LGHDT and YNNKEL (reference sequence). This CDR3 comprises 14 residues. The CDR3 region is CASSGTSSTYEQYF. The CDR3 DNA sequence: TGTGCCAGCAGCGGGACTAGCAGCACCTACGAGCAGTACTTC.

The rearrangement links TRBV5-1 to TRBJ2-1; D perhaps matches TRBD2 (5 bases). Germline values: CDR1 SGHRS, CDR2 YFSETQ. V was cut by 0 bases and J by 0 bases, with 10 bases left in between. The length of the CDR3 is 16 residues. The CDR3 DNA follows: TGCGCCAGCAGCTTGGTTTCTGGGAGCTCCTACAATGAGCAGTTCTTC. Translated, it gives CASSLVSGSSYNEQFF. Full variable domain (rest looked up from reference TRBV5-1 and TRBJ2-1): KAGVTQTPRYLIKTRGQQVTLSCSPISGHRSVSWYQQTPGQGLQFLFEYFSETQRNKGNFPGRFSGRQFSNSRSEMNVSTLELGDSALYLCASSLVSGSSYNEQFFGPGTRLTVL.

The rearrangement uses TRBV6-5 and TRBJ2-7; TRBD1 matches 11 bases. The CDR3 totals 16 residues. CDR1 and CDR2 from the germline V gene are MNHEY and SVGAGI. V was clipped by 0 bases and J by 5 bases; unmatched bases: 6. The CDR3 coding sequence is TGTGCCAGCAGTTACTCCTGGACAGGGGGCGCGAACGAGCAGTACTTC. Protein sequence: CASSYSWTGGANEQYF.

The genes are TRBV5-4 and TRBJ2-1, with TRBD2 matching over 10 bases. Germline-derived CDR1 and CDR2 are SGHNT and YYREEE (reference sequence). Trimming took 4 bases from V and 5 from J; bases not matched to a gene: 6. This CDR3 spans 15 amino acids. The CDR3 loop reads CASSLERGGDNEQFF. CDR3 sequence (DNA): TGTGCCAGCAGCCTAGAGCGGGGGGGGGACAATGAGCAGTTCTTC.

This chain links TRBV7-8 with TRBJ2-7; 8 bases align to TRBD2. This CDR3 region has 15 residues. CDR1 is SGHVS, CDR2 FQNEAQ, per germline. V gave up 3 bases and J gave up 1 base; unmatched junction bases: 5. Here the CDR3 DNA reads TGTGCCAGCAGCTTGTTTAGCGGGGCTTCCTACGAGCAGTACTTC. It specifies CASSLFSGASYEQYF.

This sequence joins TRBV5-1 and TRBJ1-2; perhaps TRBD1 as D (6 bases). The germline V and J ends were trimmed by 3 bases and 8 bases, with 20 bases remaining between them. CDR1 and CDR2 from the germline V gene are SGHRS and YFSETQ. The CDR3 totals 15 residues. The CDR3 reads CASSSQSTGLSGYTF. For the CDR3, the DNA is TGCGCCAGCAGCTCTCAGTCTACAGGGTTAAGCGGCTACACCTTC.